Given below is one T cell receptor beta chain in context. Profiling relied on immunoSEQ multiplex PCR, and the TCRdb table lists in-frame clones only, not all of them. Among 2.3 million or so clones, approximately 95% were seen once, and the ten largest hold 0.35% to 0.5%. The V and J ends lost 10 bases and 6 bases, in that order; junction bases with no gene match: 15. The germline V gene encodes CDR1 LNHDA and CDR2 SQIVND (reference sequence). The CDR3 totals 14 residues. The data originate from a study of shared clonotypes between healthy human individuals. Every contributor of samples was a Caucasian grown-up residing in Nashville, Tennessee. From CD4+ cells came CD45RA+ naive and CD45RA-negative memory subsets.

The sequence derives from a man aged 18 to 29 in good health. Some clones in this sample may be carry-over from other donors' samples. The specimen sequenced was naive CD4+ T cells from PBMCs. As to subset: CD45RA+ positively selected. This sequence joins TRBV19 and TRBJ2-7, with 7 bases matching TRBD2. The CDR3 loop reads CATGGWRVESEQYF. CDR3 sequence (DNA): TGTGCCACGGGAGGATGGAGGGTGGAGTCCGAGCAGTACTTC.